This T cell receptor (beta chain) was retrieved from a study of T cells in Graves' hyperthyroidism and ophthalmopathy. The CDR3 regions of TCR beta were amplified from RNA transcripts. Carried out on the TCR CDR3, a first-round RT-PCR used the HTBI primer set. TCRdb ran MiXCR on the multiplex PCR reads and lists one entry per CDR3 protein. The data hold roughly 740,000 distinct CDR3 sequences, with over 15% observed a single time. Study-wide points: Among clonotypes expanded in thyroid above 0.001, most were also found in blood.

To note about this clonotype: Its cognate antigen is unknown.

The CDR3 runs to 15 residues. Trimming took 1 base from V and 7 from J; bases not matched to a gene: 9. Germline CDR1 and CDR2: LNHDA and SQIVND (reference sequence). Stable Graves' hyperthyroidism denoted no ophthalmopathy progression over 18 months. Diagnosis of hyperthyroidism was new in patients aged 18 to 65, and its duration was under 2 months. This rearrangement joins TRBV19 to TRBJ1-1, with 7 bases identical to TRBD1. The clonotype originates from a man between 18 and 29 years old with Graves' hyperthyroidism. Sequenced input: blood. The CDR3 nucleotides read TGTGCCAGTAGTATAGCTACAGGGGTATTTGGTGAAGCTTTCTTT. The encoded protein is CASSIATGVFGEAFF.